The sequence of this T cell receptor (beta chain) was determined in a study of blood T cell repertoires in COVID-19 (dated by TCRdb to 2020 to 2021). With regard to the full study: The collaborator samples originated in the United States, Italy and Spain and spanned the acute and convalescent phases of COVID-19. HLA class I and class II types, where available, came from metadata supplied by the sample provider rather than from assay-based typing. A de-identified subject ID, COVID-19 status, age in years and sex were almost always included in the sample metadata. Deeply sampled blood TCRbeta repertoires from subjects exposed to, actively infected with, or recovered from COVID-19 were included in the dataset. A freely available public database, intended as a resource for researchers studying the immune response to SARS-CoV-2, is where the repertoires were released. The prospective study material was composed of cDNA or gDNA derived from T cells, B-cell-depleted T cells, or PBMCs. Samples came from the ongoing ImmuneRACE study (first 160 participants) plus 1,254 subjects from 6 global collaborators. The study at large found these results: The amount of clinical and demographic metadata varied by source and participant and was provided uncurated.

TCRbeta CDR3 regions were amplified from genomic DNA by means of the immunoSEQ Assay, a bias-controlled multiplex PCR. The original pipeline was this. Nucleated cell counts per sample were estimated from amplification of reference gene primers within the assay. Sequence reads were collapsed and filtered to measure the absolute abundance of every unique TCRbeta CDR3 rearrangement. For each sample, productive Simpson clonality was calculated as the square root of Simpson's diversity index over productive rearrangements. TCRdb limited this immuneACCESS table to in-frame rearrangements with V and J called. A share of clones is missing; checked studies link under half to unresolved V genes, and the rest is unexplained. V, J and clone size derive from that table, while D and trimming were established from the DNA sequence. Within this sample are 400,000 to 500,000 clones, with 88% of them counted one time only. About 1.7% of the sample rests with the top ten.

With respect to this clone: It has no known antigen specificity. Base qualities were left out, and no much larger clone turns up one base away.

In the prospective study, participants were roughly 18 to 95 years old, resided in about two dozen geographic areas of the United States, and were enrolled through a virtual design. Cohort assignment in the prospective study relied on participant-reported clinical history from a screening survey and a study questionnaire. Recovered participants in ImmuneRACE Cohort 3 were defined as having two consecutive negative NP/OP PCR tests, clearance from a healthcare professional, or resolution of symptoms. In the prospective study, whole blood, serum and a nasopharyngeal or oropharyngeal swab were collected from each participant by mobile phlebotomists. Over a roughly 2-month period, participants in the prospective study had the option of providing additional blood draws and questionnaires. Blood samples from the prospective study were shipped frozen or at room temperature prior to DNA extraction. V is clipped by 2 bases and J by 0 bases, and the sequence between their germline boundaries is 5 bases long. The CDR3 starts with the cysteine, ends with the phenylalanine, and has 14 residues. The retained sequence is limited to the CDR3, 42 bases, with the frame set at the first base. The germline V gene encodes CDR1 SGHTS and CDR2 YDEGEE.

The source is a woman aged 40 to 50 who had recovered from COVID-19. The sequencing input was PBMCs or T cells enriched from blood (not recorded which). The chain is assembled from TRBV5-8 and TRBJ1-4, with no confident D gene call. The encoded CDR3 is CASSLLATNEKLFF. The sequenced DNA is TGTGCCAGCAGCTTACTTGCAACTAATGAAAAACTGTTTTTT.